This is a list of T cell receptor beta chains from one sample in a study of blood T cell repertoires in COVID-19. Sequencing was performed with immunoSEQ multiplex PCR; in TCRdb, only in-frame clones are kept and a portion is missing. This table has around 250,000 clones, 80% to 90% appearing once. Source material: PBMCs or T cells enriched from blood (not recorded which). These receptors all come from a woman in her forties or fifties who had been exposed to COVID-19. Each CDR3 is given with its conserved first and last residue. A D gene is named only where the DNA matches it firmly. Expanded clones are given a class, and other clones once, few, many or no size at all.

once	TRBV6-5	13	-	TRBJ1-5	TGTGCCAGCAGTTACTCCCCCTTTCAGCCCCAGCATTTT	CASSYSPFQPQHF
-	TRBV19	14	-	TRBJ2-1	TGTGCCAGTGCCCGGGGGGCCCAAAGCAATGAGCAGTTCTTC	CASARGAQSNEQFF
-	TRBV5-6	14	TRBD2	TRBJ2-7	TGTGCCAGCAGCTTGGGACTAGCACACTACGAGCAGTACTTC	CASSLGLAHYEQYF
-	TRBV19	13	-	TRBJ1-1	TGTGCCAGTTCGGAGGGGTGGGGCACTGAAGCTTTCTTT	CASSEGWGTEAFF
-	TRBV5-6	19	-	TRBJ2-3	TGTGCCAGCAGCTCCGGTCGGGGGGCCAGAGTAGGGAGCTCAGATACGCAGTATTTT	CASSSGRGARVGSSDTQYF
-	TRBV14	12	-	TRBJ2-7	TGTGCCAGCAGCGCGGCGGGCTACGAGCAGTACTTC	CASSAAGYEQYF
few	TRBV3-1/TRBV3-2	15	-	TRBJ2-1	TGTGCCAGCAGCCACAACGGGGTAGCGAGGAATGAGCAGTTCTTC	CASSHNGVARNEQFF
-	TRBV11-2	14	-	TRBJ1-2	TGTGCCAGCAGCTCCGTACAGGGTGACTATGGCTACACCTTC	CASSSVQGDYGYTF
-	TRBV5-5	14	-	TRBJ1-1	TGTGCCAGCAGCTTGGAAGGCAGGCTTACTGAAGCTTTCTTT	CASSLEGRLTEAFF
-	TRBV12-3/TRBV12-4	13	-	TRBJ1-3	TGTGCCAGCTCGCGGAACTCTGGAAACACCATATATTTT	CASSRNSGNTIYF
many	TRBV7-9	13	-	TRBJ1-4	TGTGCCAGCAGAGAGGGGGATGATGAAAAACTGTTTTTT	CASREGDDEKLFF
-	TRBV28	15	-	TRBJ2-7	TGTGCCAGCAGCGGGACTCCAGGGGGGATGCTCGAGCAGTACTTC	CASSGTPGGMLEQYF
-	TRBV2	13	-	TRBJ1-5	TGTGCCAGCAACTTAAGACGGGATCAGCCCCAGCATTTT	CASNLRRDQPQHF
-	TRBV28	13	TRBD1	TRBJ1-1	TGTGCCAGCAGTCTACAGGGGGCGGCTGAAGCTTTCTTT	CASSLQGAAEAFF
-	TRBV19	12	TRBD1	TRBJ1-2	TGTGCCACCCTAGGGACAGGCTATGGCTACACCTTC	CATLGTGYGYTF
-	TRBV5-1	12	-	TRBJ1-2	TGCGCCAGCAGCTTGGAAGCGGCAGACTACACCTTC	CASSLEAADYTF
-	TRBV21-1	14	-	TRBJ1-2	TGTGCCAGCAGCTTAACGACAGGGAACCATGGCTACACCTTC	CASSLTTGNHGYTF
-	TRBV5-4	16	TRBD1	TRBJ1-4	TGTGCCAGCAGCCCGGGGGAGAAAAGGGGGCTCGAAAAACTGTTTTTT	CASSPGEKRGLEKLFF
-	TRBV5-1	13	-	TRBJ1-2	TGCGCCAGCAGCGCCTTCTCAGGGTCTGGCTACACCTTC	CASSAFSGSGYTF
many	TRBV18	15	TRBD1	TRBJ2-1	TGTGCCAGCTCACAGAGGACAGGGAGCTACAATGAGCAGTTCTTC	CASSQRTGSYNEQFF
-	TRBV19	16	-	TRBJ1-1	TGTGCCAGTAGTACCCTAAGGGGGACGGTGAACACTGAAGCTTTCTTT	CASSTLRGTVNTEAFF
-	TRBV6-5	14	-	TRBJ1-1	TGTGCCAGCAGCGTCTCCTCTCTGAACACTGAAGCTTTCTTT	CASSVSSLNTEAFF
-	TRBV18	17	-	TRBJ1-1	TGTGCCAGCACGCCTTTGGGGGGGACTATTTTGAACACTGAAGCTTTCTTT	CASTPLGGTILNTEAFF
-	TRBV18	18	TRBD2	TRBJ2-1	TGTGCCAGCTCACCACAATCCTTAGCGGGTAGCTCCTACAATGAGCAGTTCTTC	CASSPQSLAGSSYNEQFF
-	TRBV6-2/TRBV6-3	14	-	TRBJ1-6	TGTGCCAGCAGTCGGCGGTCCCGCTATTCACCCCTCCACTTT	CASSRRSRYSPLHF
once	TRBV12-5	13	-	TRBJ1-5	TGTGCTAGTTCCCCAGGGGTCAATCAGCCCCAGCATTTT	CASSPGVNQPQHF
-	TRBV27	16	TRBD1	TRBJ1-6	TGTGCCAGCCGCCCTAGAACAGGGGGGGAGAATTCACCCCTCCACTTT	CASRPRTGGENSPLHF
once	TRBV7-9	14	-	TRBJ2-7	TGTGCCAGCAGCTTAAGCGGACAGACCTACGAGCAGTACTTC	CASSLSGQTYEQYF
-	TRBV12-3/TRBV12-4	12	-	TRBJ1-1	TGTGCCAGCAGTTTCAGGGGTACTGAAGCTTTCTTT	CASSFRGTEAFF
-	TRBV27	19	TRBD2	TRBJ2-5	TGTGCCAGCAGTCCCTCCCCCCCCGGACTAGCGGGGGGACAAGAGACCCAGTACTTC	CASSPSPPGLAGGQETQYF
-	TRBV7-3	16	-	TRBJ1-1	TGTGCCAGCAGCCCCCGGGTCGGAGGTCGGGACACTGAAGCTTTCTTT	CASSPRVGGRDTEAFF
-	TRBV10-3	14	-	TRBJ1-4	TGTGCCATCAGTGTGGGGGGAGGTAATGAAAAACTGTTTTTT	CAISVGGGNEKLFF
-	TRBV10-3	14	-	TRBJ2-7	TGTGCCATCAGTGAGGCTCCTCCGGGAACCGAGCAGTACTTC	CAISEAPPGTEQYF
-	TRBV3-1/TRBV3-2	15	-	TRBJ1-3	TGTGCCAGCAGCTCCCACGAGAGCTCTGGAAACACCATATATTTT	CASSSHESSGNTIYF
few	TRBV4-2	13	-	TRBJ1-1	TGTGCCAGCAGCCAGTCAGGGGCCACTGAAGCTTTCTTT	CASSQSGATEAFF
-	TRBV7-9	19	-	TRBJ1-5	TGTGCCAGCAGCTTAGGCGGGACGGGAGTTTTCTCGAGCAATCAGCCCCAGCATTTT	CASSLGGTGVFSSNQPQHF
-	TRBV19	15	TRBD1	TRBJ2-5	TGTGCCAGTAGTATAGGTGGGACAGTTAAAGAGACCCAGTACTTC	CASSIGGTVKETQYF
-	TRBV12-3/TRBV12-4	13	TRBD2	TRBJ2-7	TGTGCCAGCAGCCGGGGGGGGTTCTACGAGCAGTACTTC	CASSRGGFYEQYF
-	TRBV18	13	-	TRBJ1-1	TGTGCCAGCTCCCCGACAGGGAACACTGAAGCTTTCTTT	CASSPTGNTEAFF
-	TRBV4-2	14	-	TRBJ1-1	TGTGCCAGCAGCCAGAGGCCCCCCTTGAGTGAAGCTTTCTTT	CASSQRPPLSEAFF
once	TRBV6-5	14	TRBD1	TRBJ1-4	TGTGCCAGCAGTCCACAGGGGTTTGGCGAAAAACTGTTTTTT	CASSPQGFGEKLFF
-	TRBV9	14	-	TRBJ2-1	TGTGCCAGCAGCCCATCGACCCAGGGCCATGAGCAGTTCTTC	CASSPSTQGHEQFF
-	TRBV28	15	-	TRBJ2-1	TGTGCCACCCTTGAACAGGGACTACCCTACAATGAGCAGTTCTTC	CATLEQGLPYNEQFF
-	TRBV28	14	-	TRBJ1-1	TGTGCCAGCAGTTTAGGCGGGATGCGCACTGAAGCTTTCTTT	CASSLGGMRTEAFF
-	TRBV7-2	14	-	TRBJ1-5	TGTGCCAGCAGCTCGGACAGCAAAAATCAGCCCCAGCATTTT	CASSSDSKNQPQHF
-	TRBV2	12	-	TRBJ2-5	TGTGCCAGCAGTGCCCTGCAAGAGACCCAGTACTTC	CASSALQETQYF
-	TRBV9	15	-	TRBJ1-2	TGTGCCAGCAGCGTAGATACAGGCATAATCGGGGGCTACACCTTC	CASSVDTGIIGGYTF
-	TRBV3-1/TRBV3-2	14	TRBD2	TRBJ2-7	TGTGCCAGCAGTCCGAGCGGGGGAGGCTACGAGCAGTACTTC	CASSPSGGGYEQYF
-	TRBV12-3/TRBV12-4	13	TRBD2	TRBJ2-3	TGTGCCAGCAGGCGGGGGGGAACAGATACGCAGTATTTT	CASRRGGTDTQYF
-	TRBV19	14	-	TRBJ1-1	TGTGCCAGTAGCACTAAGGGGATGAACACTGAAGCTTTCTTT	CASSTKGMNTEAFF
-	TRBV19	14	-	TRBJ1-3	TGTGCCAGTAGTATATGGGGAGTTGGAAACACCATATATTTT	CASSIWGVGNTIYF
few	TRBV10-3	14	-	TRBJ2-2	TGTGCCACCAAACAGGAATCTAACACCGGGGAGCTGTTTTTT	CATKQESNTGELFF
-	TRBV5-4	16	TRBD2	TRBJ2-2	TGTGCCAGCAGCCCGGGACTAGCGGGGCACACCGGGGAGCTGTTTTTT	CASSPGLAGHTGELFF
-	TRBV28	14	TRBD1	TRBJ2-3	TGTGCCAGCAGTCCAGGGGGAACGGGAGATACGCAGTATTTT	CASSPGGTGDTQYF
-	TRBV4-3	15	-	TRBJ2-2	TGCGCCAGCAGCCAAGGTTCCAGTTTCACCGGGGAGCTGTTTTTT	CASSQGSSFTGELFF
-	TRBV3-1/TRBV3-2	14	TRBD1	TRBJ2-7	TGTGCCAGCAGCCAAGTTAGGGGGCCTTACGAGCAGTACTTC	CASSQVRGPYEQYF
-	TRBV25-1	12	-	TRBJ2-7	TGTGCCAGCAGTGAAGGGGCCCCCGAGCAGTACTTC	CASSEGAPEQYF
-	TRBV7-8	17	-	TRBJ2-2	TGTGCCAGCAGTTGGCCCAGGCGGCAGGGGAATACCGGGGAGCTGTTTTTT	CASSWPRRQGNTGELFF
-	TRBV6-5	14	TRBD1	TRBJ1-1	TGTGCCAGCCAACACAGGGGTCAGAACACTGAAGCTTTCTTT	CASQHRGQNTEAFF